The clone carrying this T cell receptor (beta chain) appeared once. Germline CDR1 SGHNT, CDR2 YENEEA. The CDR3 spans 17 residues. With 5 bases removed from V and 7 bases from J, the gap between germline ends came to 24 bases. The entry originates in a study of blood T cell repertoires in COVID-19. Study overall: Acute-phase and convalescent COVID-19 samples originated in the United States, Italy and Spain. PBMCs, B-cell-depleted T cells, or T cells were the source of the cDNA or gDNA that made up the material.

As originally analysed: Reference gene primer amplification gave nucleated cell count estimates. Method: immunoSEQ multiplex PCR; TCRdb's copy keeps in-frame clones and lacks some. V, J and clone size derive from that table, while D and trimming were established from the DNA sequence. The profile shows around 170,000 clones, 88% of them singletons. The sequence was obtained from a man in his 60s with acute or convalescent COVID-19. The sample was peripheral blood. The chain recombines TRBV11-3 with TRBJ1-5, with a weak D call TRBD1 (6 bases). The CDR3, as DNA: TGTGCCAGCAGCGAAAGTGGTGTGTATGGGGGCTGGCAGCCCCAGCATTTT. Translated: CASSESGVYGGWQPQHF.